The clone carrying this T cell receptor (beta chain) has only a few counts. This sample was taken from a study of cytomegalovirus exposure and HLA in healthy donors. The V segment lost 6 bases and the J segment 4 bases; nucleotides outside the gene matches: 3. The CDR3 covers 12 residues. Germline assignment: CDR1 SQVTM and CDR2 ANQGSEA. PCR used 60 Vbeta primers and 13 Jbeta primers. Assay used: immunoSEQ multiplex PCR; TCRdb lists only in-frame clones, some missing. The table includes 100,000 to 150,000 clones, about 80% detected once. The sample taken for sequencing was PBMCs. The chain recombines TRBV29-1 with TRBJ2-1; 7 bases are a match to TRBD1. The TCR sequence derives from a boy aged 2 to 10 in good health and CMV-seronegative. For the CDR3, the DNA is TGCAGCGTGGGGACAGATTACAATGAGCAGTTCTTC. It yields the protein CSVGTDYNEQFF.